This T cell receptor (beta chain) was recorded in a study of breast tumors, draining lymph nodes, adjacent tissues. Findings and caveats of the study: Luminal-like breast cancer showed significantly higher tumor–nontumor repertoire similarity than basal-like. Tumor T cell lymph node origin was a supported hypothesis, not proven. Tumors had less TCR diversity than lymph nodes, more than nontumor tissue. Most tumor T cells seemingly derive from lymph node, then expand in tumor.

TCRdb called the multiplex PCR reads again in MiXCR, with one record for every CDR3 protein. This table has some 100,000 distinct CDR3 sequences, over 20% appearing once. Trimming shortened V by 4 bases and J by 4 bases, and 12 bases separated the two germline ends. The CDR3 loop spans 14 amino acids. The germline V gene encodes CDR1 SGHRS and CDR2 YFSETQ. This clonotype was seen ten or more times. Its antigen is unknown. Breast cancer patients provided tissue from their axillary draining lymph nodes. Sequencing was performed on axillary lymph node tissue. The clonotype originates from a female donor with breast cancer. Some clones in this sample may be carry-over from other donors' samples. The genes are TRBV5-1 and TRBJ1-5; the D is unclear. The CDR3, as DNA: TGCGCCAGCAGCGAAGACGGTCGAAATCAGCCCCAGCATTTT. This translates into CASSEDGRNQPQHF.